A selection of T cell receptor beta chains follows, all from one sample in a study of blood T cell repertoires in COVID-19. Clones were sequenced by immunoSEQ multiplex PCR, and TCRdb holds only the in-frame ones, with some missing. The sample includes some 80,000 clones, 70% to 90% seen only once; the top ten take 10% to 11%. Sequenced material: peripheral blood. Every receptor here comes from a man in his sixties with COVID-19, enrolled during active disease. Both conserved end residues are part of each CDR3.

cdr3_aa j_call v_call
CASRPGPNNRAGYTF TRBJ1-2 TRBV7-3
CASSQDRAGANVLTF TRBJ2-6 TRBV7-7
CASSFGTEQGGYTF TRBJ1-2 TRBV7-9
CASSLSNFPPGGNTEAFF TRBJ1-1 TRBV27
CASSFRDRGETQYF TRBJ2-5 TRBV18
CASSEMTGGGTEAFF TRBJ1-1 TRBV2
CASSSRQDQTGGYTF TRBJ1-2 TRBV6-5
CASRTGGGEKLFF TRBJ1-4 TRBV25-1
CASSAGRLNQPQHF TRBJ1-5 TRBV2
CASRRRRSGGAMAGELFF TRBJ2-2 TRBV3-1/TRBV3-2
CASSQTEDNSPLHF TRBJ1-6 TRBV3-1/TRBV3-2
CASSPGTGAREQYF TRBJ2-7 TRBV28
CASNPTGTTYEQYF TRBJ2-7 TRBV19
CASSRYRGTYEQYF TRBJ2-7 TRBV10-1
CASRLGAAKPYSNQPQHF TRBJ1-5 TRBV12-2
CASSASLTGYEQYF TRBJ2-7 TRBV9
CSSARQGDTEAFF TRBJ1-1 TRBV29-1
CASSPPPGTIEKLFF TRBJ1-4 TRBV18
CASSQDEIYGYTF TRBJ1-2 TRBV3-1/TRBV3-2
CASSLGVTGELFF TRBJ2-2 TRBV5-5
CASTRERGTEAFF TRBJ1-1 TRBV6-5
CSASPKLAGLEETQYF TRBJ2-5 TRBV20-1
CAISDSPRAGNQYF TRBJ2-5 TRBV10-3
CASSSYRGGYSEAFF TRBJ1-1 TRBV27
CATSDFLASSYNEQFF TRBJ2-1 TRBV24-1
CARSLAGNRRNYGYTF TRBJ1-2 TRBV5-3
CASSFIRGQVLAQHF TRBJ1-5 TRBV7-2
CASSYSQGIGETQYF TRBJ2-5 TRBV6-5
CASSLSGENSPLHF TRBJ1-6 TRBV7-6
CASSLGDRNQPQHF TRBJ1-5 TRBV5-1
CASSIGQDSYNEQFF TRBJ2-1 TRBV19